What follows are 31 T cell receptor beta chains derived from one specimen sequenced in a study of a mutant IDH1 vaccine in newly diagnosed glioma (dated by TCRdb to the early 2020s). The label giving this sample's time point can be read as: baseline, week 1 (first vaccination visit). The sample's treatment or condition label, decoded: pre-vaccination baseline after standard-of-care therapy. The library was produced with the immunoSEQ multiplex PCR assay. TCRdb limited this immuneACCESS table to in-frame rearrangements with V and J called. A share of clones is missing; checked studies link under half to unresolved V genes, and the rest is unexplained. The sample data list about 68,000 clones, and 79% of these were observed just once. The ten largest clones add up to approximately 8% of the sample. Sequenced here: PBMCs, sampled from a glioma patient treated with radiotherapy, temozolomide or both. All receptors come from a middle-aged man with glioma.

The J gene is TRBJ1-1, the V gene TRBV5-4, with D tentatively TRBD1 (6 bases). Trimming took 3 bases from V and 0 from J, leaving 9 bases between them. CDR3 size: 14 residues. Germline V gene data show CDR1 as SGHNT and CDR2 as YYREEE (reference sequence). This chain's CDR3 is CASSSPGVNTEAFF. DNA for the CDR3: TGTGCCAGCAGCTCGCCAGGGGTGAACACTGAAGCTTTCTTT.

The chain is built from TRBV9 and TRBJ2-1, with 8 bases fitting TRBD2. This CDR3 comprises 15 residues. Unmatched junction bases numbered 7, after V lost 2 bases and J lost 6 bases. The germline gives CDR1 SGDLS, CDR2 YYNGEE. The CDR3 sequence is CASSVEGLGGNEQFF. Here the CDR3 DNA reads TGTGCCAGCAGCGTGGAGGGACTAGGGGGCAATGAGCAGTTCTTC.

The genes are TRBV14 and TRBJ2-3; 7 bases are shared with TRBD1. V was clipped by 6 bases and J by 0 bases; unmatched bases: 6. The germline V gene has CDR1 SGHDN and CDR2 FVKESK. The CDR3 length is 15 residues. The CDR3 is CASRPGTVSTDTQYF. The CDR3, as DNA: TGTGCCAGCAGACCCGGGACAGTTAGCACAGATACGCAGTATTTT.

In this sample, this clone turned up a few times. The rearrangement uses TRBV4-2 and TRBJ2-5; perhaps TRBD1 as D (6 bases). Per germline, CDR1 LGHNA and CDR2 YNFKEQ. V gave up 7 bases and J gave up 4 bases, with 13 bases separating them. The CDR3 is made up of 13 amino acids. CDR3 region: CASTQGSGETQYF. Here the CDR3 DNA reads TGTGCCAGCACCCAGGGGAGCGGAGAGACCCAGTACTTC.

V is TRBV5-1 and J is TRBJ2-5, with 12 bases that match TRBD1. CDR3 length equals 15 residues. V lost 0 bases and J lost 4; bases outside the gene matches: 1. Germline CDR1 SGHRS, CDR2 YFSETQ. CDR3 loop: CASSLVGQGAETQYF. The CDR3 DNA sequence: TGCGCCAGCAGCTTGGTGGGACAGGGGGCAGAGACCCAGTACTTC.

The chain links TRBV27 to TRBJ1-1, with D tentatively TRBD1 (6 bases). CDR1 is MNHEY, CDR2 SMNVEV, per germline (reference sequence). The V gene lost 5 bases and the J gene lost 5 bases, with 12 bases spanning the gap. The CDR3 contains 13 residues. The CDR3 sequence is CASSALQGTEAFF. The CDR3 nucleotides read TGTGCCAGCAGTGCCCTACAGGGAACTGAAGCTTTCTTT.

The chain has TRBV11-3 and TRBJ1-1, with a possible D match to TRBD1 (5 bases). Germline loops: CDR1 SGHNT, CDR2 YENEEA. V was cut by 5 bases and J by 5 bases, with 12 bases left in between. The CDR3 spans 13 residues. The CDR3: CASSPQGKTEAFF. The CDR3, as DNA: TGTGCCAGCAGCCCCCAGGGTAAGACTGAAGCTTTCTTT.

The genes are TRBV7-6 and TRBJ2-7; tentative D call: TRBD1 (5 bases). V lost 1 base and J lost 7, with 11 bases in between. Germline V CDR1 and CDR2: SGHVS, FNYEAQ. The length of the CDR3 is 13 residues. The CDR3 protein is CASSLESGWEQYF. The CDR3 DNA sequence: TGTGCCAGCAGCTTAGAGTCAGGGTGGGAGCAGTACTTC. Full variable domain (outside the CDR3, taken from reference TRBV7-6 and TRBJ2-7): GAGVSQSPRYKVTKRGQDVALRCDPISGHVSLYWYRQALGQGPEFLTYFNYEAQQDKSGLPNDRFSAERPEGSISTLTIQRTEQRDSAMYRCASSLESGWEQYFGPGTRLTVT.

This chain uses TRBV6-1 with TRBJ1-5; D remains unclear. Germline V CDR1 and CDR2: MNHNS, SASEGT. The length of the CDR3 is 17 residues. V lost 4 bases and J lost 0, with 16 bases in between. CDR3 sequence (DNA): TGTGCCAGCAGTGTGGCACCCGAACGTTATAGCAATCAGCCCCAGCATTTT. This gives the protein CASSVAPERYSNQPQHF.

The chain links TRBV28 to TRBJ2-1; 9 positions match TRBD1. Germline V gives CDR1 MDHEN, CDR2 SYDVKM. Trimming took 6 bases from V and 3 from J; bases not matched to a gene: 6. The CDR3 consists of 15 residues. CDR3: CASRTGDRVYNEQFF. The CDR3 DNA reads TGTGCCAGCAGAACGGGGGACAGGGTCTACAATGAGCAGTTCTTC.

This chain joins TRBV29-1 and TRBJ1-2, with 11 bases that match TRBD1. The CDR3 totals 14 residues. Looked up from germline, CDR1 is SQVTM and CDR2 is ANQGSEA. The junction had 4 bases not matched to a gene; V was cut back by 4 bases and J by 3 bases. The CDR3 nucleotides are TGCAGCGTTGCCCGGGACAGGGGGGACTATGGCTACACCTTC. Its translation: CSVARDRGDYGYTF.

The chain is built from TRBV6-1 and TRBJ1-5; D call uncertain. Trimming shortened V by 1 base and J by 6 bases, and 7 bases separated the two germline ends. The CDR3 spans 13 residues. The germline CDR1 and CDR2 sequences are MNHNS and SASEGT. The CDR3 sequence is CASSEGAGQPQHF. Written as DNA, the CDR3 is TGTGCCAGCAGTGAAGGGGCCGGTCAGCCCCAGCATTTT.

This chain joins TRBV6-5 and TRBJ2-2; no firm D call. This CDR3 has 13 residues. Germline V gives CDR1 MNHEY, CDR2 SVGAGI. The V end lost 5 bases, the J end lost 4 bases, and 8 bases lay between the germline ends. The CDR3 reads CASSPTTTGELFF. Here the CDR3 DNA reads TGTGCCAGCAGTCCAACGACCACCGGGGAGCTGTTTTTT.

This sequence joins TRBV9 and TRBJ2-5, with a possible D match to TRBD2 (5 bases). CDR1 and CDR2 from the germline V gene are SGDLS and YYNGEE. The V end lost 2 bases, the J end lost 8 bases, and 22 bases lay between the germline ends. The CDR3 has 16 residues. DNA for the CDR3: TGTGCCAGCAGCGTTGGCGCGACGTCCTCTCTAGCTACCCAGTACTTC. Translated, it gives CASSVGATSSLATQYF.

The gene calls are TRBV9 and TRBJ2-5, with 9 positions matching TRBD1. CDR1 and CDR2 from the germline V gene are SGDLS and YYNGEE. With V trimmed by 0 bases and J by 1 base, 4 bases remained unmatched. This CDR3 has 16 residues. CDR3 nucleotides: TGTGCCAGCAGCGTAGGGGGGGGACAGGGCCAAGAGACCCAGTACTTC. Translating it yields CASSVGGGQGQETQYF.

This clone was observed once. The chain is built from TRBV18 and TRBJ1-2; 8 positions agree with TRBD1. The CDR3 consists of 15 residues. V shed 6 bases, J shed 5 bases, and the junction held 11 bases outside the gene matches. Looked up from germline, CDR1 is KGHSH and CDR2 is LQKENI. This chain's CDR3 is CASSSGTGTGYGYTF. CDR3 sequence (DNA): TGTGCCAGCTCCTCAGGGACAGGAACTGGGTATGGCTACACCTTC.

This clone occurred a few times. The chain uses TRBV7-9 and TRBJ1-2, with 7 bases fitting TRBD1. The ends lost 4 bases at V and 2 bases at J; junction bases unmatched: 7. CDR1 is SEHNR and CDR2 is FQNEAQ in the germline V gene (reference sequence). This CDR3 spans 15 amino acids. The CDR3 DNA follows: TGTGCCAGCAGCTCCGACAGGGACGGCAACTATGGCTACACCTTC. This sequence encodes CASSSDRDGNYGYTF. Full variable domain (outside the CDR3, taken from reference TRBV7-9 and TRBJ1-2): DTGVSQNPRHKITKRGQNVTFRCDPISEHNRLYWYRQTLGQGPEFLTYFQNEAQLEKSRLLSDRFSAERPKGSFSTLEIQRTEQGDSAMYLCASSSDRDGNYGYTFGSGTRLTVV.

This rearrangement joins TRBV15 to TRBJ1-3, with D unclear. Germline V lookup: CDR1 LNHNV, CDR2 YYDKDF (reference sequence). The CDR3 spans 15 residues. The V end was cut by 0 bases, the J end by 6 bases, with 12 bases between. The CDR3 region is CATSRDGGFVNTIYF. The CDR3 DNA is TGTGCCACCAGCAGAGACGGTGGTTTCGTAAACACCATATATTTT.

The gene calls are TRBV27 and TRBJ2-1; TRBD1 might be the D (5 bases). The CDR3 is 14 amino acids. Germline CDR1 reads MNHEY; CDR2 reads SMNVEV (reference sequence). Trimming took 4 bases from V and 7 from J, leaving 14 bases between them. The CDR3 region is CASSWGLTKNEQFF. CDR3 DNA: TGTGCCAGCAGTTGGGGCTTAACAAAGAATGAGCAGTTCTTC.

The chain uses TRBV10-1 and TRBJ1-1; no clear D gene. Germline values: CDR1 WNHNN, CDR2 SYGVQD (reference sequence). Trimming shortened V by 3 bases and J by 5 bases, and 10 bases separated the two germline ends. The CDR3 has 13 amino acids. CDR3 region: CASSDPGRTEAFF. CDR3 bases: TGCGCCAGCAGTGACCCCGGGCGGACTGAAGCTTTCTTT.

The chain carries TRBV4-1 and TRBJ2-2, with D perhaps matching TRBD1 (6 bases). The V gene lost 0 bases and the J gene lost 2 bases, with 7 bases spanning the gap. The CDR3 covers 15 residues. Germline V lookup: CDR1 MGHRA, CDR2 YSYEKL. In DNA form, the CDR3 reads TGCGCCAGCAGCCAAGAGGACAGTAACACCGGGGAGCTGTTTTTT. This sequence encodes CASSQEDSNTGELFF.

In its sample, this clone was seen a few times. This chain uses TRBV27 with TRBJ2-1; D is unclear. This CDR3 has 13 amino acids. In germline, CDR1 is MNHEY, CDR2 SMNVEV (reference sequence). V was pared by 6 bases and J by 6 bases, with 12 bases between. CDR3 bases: TGTGCCAGCAGCTCTGGCCCTCTCAATGAGCAGTTCTTC. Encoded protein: CASSSGPLNEQFF.

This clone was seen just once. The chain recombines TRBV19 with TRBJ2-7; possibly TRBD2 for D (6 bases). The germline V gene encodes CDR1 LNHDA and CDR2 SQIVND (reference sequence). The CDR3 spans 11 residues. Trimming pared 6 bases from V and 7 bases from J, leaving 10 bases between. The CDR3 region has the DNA TGTGCCAGTAGCCAACGGGGGGAGCAGTACTTC. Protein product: CASSQRGEQYF.

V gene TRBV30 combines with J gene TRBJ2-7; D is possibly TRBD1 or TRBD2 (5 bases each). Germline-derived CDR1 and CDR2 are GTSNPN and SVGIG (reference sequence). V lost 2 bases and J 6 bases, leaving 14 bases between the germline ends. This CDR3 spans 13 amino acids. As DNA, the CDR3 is TGTGCCTGGAGTCCACCGGGGCTTCTCGAGCAGTACTTC. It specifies CAWSPPGLLEQYF.

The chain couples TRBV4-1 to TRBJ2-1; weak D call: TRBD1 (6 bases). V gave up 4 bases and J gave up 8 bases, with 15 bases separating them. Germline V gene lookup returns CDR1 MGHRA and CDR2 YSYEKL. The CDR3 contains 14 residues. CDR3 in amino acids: CASSPQGSGDEQFF. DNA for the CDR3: TGCGCCAGCAGCCCCCAGGGGTCAGGTGATGAGCAGTTCTTC.

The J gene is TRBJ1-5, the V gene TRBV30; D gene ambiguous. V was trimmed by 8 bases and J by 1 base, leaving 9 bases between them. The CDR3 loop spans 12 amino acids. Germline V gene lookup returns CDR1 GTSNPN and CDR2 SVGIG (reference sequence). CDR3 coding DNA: TGTGCCGTTCGTTGGAGCAATCAGCCCCAGCATTTT. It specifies CAVRWSNQPQHF.

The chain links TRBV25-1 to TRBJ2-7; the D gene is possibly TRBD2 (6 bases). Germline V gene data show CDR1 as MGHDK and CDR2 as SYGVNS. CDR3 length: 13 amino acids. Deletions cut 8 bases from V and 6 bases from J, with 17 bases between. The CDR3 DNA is TGTGCCAGCTCGGACGGGGGAGGCTCCGAGCAGTACTTC. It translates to CASSDGGGSEQYF.

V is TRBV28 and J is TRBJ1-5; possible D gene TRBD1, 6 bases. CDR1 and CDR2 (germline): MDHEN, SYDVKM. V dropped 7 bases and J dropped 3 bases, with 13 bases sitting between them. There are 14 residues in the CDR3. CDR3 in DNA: TGTGCCAGCATACGCACAGGGCTCAATCAGCCCCAGCATTTT. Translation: CASIRTGLNQPQHF. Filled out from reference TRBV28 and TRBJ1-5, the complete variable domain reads DVKVTQSSRYLVKRTGEKVFLECVQDMDHENMFWYRQDPGLGLRLIYFSYDVKMKEKGDIPEGYSVSREKKERFSLILESASTNQTSMYLCASIRTGLNQPQHFGDGTRLSIL.

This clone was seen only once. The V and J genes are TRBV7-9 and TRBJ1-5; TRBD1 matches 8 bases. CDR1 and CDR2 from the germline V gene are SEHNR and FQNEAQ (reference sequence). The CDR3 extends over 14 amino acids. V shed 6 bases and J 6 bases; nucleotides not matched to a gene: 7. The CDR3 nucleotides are TGTGCCAGCAGTTCACAGGGGGTTGTTCAGCCCCAGCATTTT. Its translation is CASSSQGVVQPQHF.

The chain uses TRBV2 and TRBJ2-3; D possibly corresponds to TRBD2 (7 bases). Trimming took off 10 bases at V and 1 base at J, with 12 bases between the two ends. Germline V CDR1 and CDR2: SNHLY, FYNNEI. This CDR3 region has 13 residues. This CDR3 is CATRGRRTDTQYF. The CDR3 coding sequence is TGTGCCACGCGGGGGCGACGCACAGATACGCAGTATTTT.

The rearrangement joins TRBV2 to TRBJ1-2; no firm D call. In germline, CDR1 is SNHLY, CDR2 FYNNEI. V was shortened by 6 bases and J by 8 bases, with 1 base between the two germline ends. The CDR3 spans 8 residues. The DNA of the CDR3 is TGTGCCAGCAGAGGCTACACCTTC. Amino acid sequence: CASRGYTF.